Listed below are T cell receptor beta chains from one sample, sequenced in a study of T-cell memory formation after mild COVID-19. TCRdb reanalysed the 5' RACE reads using MiXCR and keeps one entry per CDR3 protein. The sample holds more than 100,000 distinct CDR3 sequences; about a sixth are singletons and the top ten take over 4%. Sample: PBMCs or a T cell subset sorted from them (not recorded which). Receptors originate from a man younger than 35 who had mild COVID-19 (a few samples of this study predate the infection). Cell type and time point are not known. Both conserved end residues are part of each CDR3. The D gene is left open where the match is weak. Clone size is shown for a subset of rows, as once, few, many or a class of expanded clone.

D gene,J gene,V gene,clone size,CDR3 DNA,CDR3 protein
.,TRBJ2-5,TRBV6-2/TRBV6-3,few,TGTGCCAGCAGTTACGGGTTAGGGTACCAAGAGACCCAGTACTTC,CASSYGLGYQETQYF
.,TRBJ2-5,TRBV24-1,once,TGTGCCACCAGTGATTCCATTACAGAGACCCAGTACTTC,CATSDSITETQYF
TRBD1,TRBJ2-3,TRBV5-4,few,TGTGCCAGCAGCTCGGGACAGGGGTTTGCTAAGGCGCAGTATTTT,CASSSGQGFAKAQYF
.,TRBJ2-7,TRBV21-1,.,TGTGCCAGCAGCAATAGCCAGGGCCTGGACGAGCAGTACTTC,CASSNSQGLDEQYF
.,TRBJ1-4,TRBV12-3/TRBV12-4,few,TGTGCCAGCAGTCTTAACTCGGCAACTAATGAAAAACTGTTTTTT,CASSLNSATNEKLFF
.,TRBJ2-3,TRBV7-9,few,TGTGCCAGCAGCTTGATGGGACATAGCACAGATACGCAGTATTTT,CASSLMGHSTDTQYF
.,TRBJ2-3,TRBV12-3/TRBV12-4,few,TGTGCCAGCAGTTTGGTAACCGGGGGAACAGATACGCAGTATTTT,CASSLVTGGTDTQYF
.,TRBJ2-6,TRBV20-1,few,TGCAGTGCTAGAAGAACGGGGGTCTCTGGGGCCAACGTCCTGACTTTC,CSARRTGVSGANVLTF
.,TRBJ2-3,TRBV20-1,many,TGCAGTGTCTTAGCTTCGGGCACAGATACGCAGTATTTT,CSVLASGTDTQYF
.,TRBJ2-1,TRBV24-1,few,TGTGCCACCAGTGACCCCGGGTCAGGGATTTCGTCCTACAATGAGCAGTTCTTC,CATSDPGSGISSYNEQFF
TRBD2,TRBJ2-3,TRBV18,few,TGTGCCAGCTCACCACAAAGCACTAGCGACACGCAGTATTTT,CASSPQSTSDTQYF
.,TRBJ2-7,TRBV19,.,TGTGCCAGTCGGAACGGCTACGAGCAGTACTTC,CASRNGYEQYF
TRBD2,TRBJ2-1,TRBV6-5,.,TGTGCCAGCAGTTACGGACTAGCGGGGGTTTGGTTCTTC,CASSYGLAGVWFF
.,TRBJ2-5,TRBV12-3/TRBV12-4,.,TGTGCCAGCAGGCCGGCCGGCGGGCCGGCTTTCCAGTACTTC,CASRPAGGPAFQYF
.,TRBJ2-2,TRBV5-1,.,TGCGCCAGCAGCGCCGTTACTCAGGACGCCGGGGAGCTGATTTTT,CASSAVTQDAGELIF
.,TRBJ1-3,TRBV4-2,.,TGTGCCAGCAGCCAAGATCACCGTAGCTCTGGAAACACCATATATTTT,CASSQDHRSSGNTIYF
.,TRBJ2-7,TRBV20-1,many,TGCAGTGCTAGAGTGGCACTCTACGGGGAGCAGTACTTC,CSARVALYGEQYF
.,TRBJ2-1,TRBV7-2,few,TGTGCCAGCAGCTTAGCCAGGGGGGCCAATGAGCAGTTCTTC,CASSLARGANEQFF
.,TRBJ1-2,TRBV29-1,.,TGCAGCGTTGAAAGAGGAACCTTTGGCTACACCTTC,CSVERGTFGYTF
.,TRBJ2-7,TRBV7-9,.,TGTGCCAGCAGCTCCTATACGGAGCAGTACTTC,CASSSYTEQYF
.,TRBJ1-1,TRBV29-1,few,TGCAGCGTTGGTGCCGGGGCCCTGAACACTGAAGCTTTCTTT,CSVGAGALNTEAFF
TRBD1,TRBJ2-1,TRBV24-1,few,TGTGCCACCAGTGATGGGACAGGGGGCTACAATGAGCAGTTCTTC,CATSDGTGGYNEQFF
.,TRBJ2-3,TRBV29-1,few,TGCAGCGTTGAGAGTGACAGGAACACAGATACGCAGTATTTT,CSVESDRNTDTQYF
.,TRBJ1-5,TRBV15,.,TGTGCCACCAGGGAACCGAATCAGCCCCAGCATTTT,CATREPNQPQHF
.,TRBJ2-6,TRBV20-1,many,TGCAGTGCGGACAGTGGAAGGGCCAACGTCCTGACTTTC,CSADSGRANVLTF
TRBD1,TRBJ2-7,TRBV20-1,.,TGCAGTGCTAGGCAATGGGACAGGGCCTACGAGCAGTACTTC,CSARQWDRAYEQYF
TRBD2,TRBJ2-7,TRBV7-6,few,TGTGCCAGCACCCGCCAGCAGGGAGGGTCCTACGAGCAGTACTTC,CASTRQQGGSYEQYF
TRBD2,TRBJ2-1,TRBV2,.,TGTGCCAGCAGTGGGGGGGGGAGCTCCTACAATGAGCAGTTCTTC,CASSGGGSSYNEQFF
TRBD1,TRBJ2-7,TRBV30,.,TGTGCGATCGGACAGGCTGTTTACGAGCAGTACTTC,CAIGQAVYEQYF
TRBD1,TRBJ1-4,TRBV20-1,few,TGCAGTGCTCGGGGACAGGGAGGGGAAAAACTGTTTTTT,CSARGQGGEKLFF
TRBD1,TRBJ2-1,TRBV5-1,many,TGCGCCAGCAGCCTAACCCCTTGGACAGGCGACAATGAGCAGTTCTTC,CASSLTPWTGDNEQFF
TRBD1,TRBJ1-6,TRBV9,.,TGTGCCAGCAGTTCCTCAGGGGGGCATAATTCACCCCTCCACTTT,CASSSSGGHNSPLHF
TRBD1,TRBJ2-1,TRBV20-1,.,TGCAGTGCTTCCAACACAGGGGTACCCTACAATGAGCAGTTCTTC,CSASNTGVPYNEQFF
TRBD1,TRBJ2-1,TRBV29-1,many,TGCAGCGTACTACAGGGGATCCTAGGGAATGAGCAGTTCTTC,CSVLQGILGNEQFF
.,TRBJ2-1,TRBV5-1,.,TGCGCCAGCAGCTTGGGAGGTTCGGCGGGGTACAATGAGCAGTTCTTC,CASSLGGSAGYNEQFF
.,TRBJ1-5,TRBV7-2,few,TGTGCCAGCAGCTTCGACGTCCAGCCCCAGCATTTT,CASSFDVQPQHF
TRBD2,TRBJ2-3,TRBV4-3,many,TGCGCCAGCAGCCGGAACGGGGGGACAGATACGCAGTATTTT,CASSRNGGTDTQYF
TRBD2,TRBJ2-7,TRBV11-2,.,TGTGCCAGCAGCCGCCGGAGGGAGGGCGAGCAGTACTTC,CASSRRREGEQYF
.,TRBJ2-2,TRBV9,few,TGTGCCAGCAGCGAACTAGGGAGGAGGAACACCGGGGAGCTGTTTTTT,CASSELGRRNTGELFF
TRBD2,TRBJ2-5,TRBV7-7,.,TGTGCCAGCAGCTCCTGGACTAGCCCGGAGACCCAGTACTTC,CASSSWTSPETQYF
.,TRBJ2-5,TRBV5-1,few,TGCGCCAGCAGCCAAATCGGGGGTTCCGCGACCCAGTACTTC,CASSQIGGSATQYF
.,TRBJ1-1,TRBV30,.,TGTGCCTGGAGTGTATTCCAGGTGGCTTTCTTT,CAWSVFQVAFF
.,TRBJ2-3,TRBV5-5,few,TGTGCCAGCAACGCTTTACCCCGGGACACCAGTATGGCTGGTACGCAGTATTTT,CASNALPRDTSMAGTQYF
TRBD2,TRBJ2-1,TRBV28,.,TGTGCCAGTTGCCGGGGAGGGTACAATGAGCAGTTCTTC,CASCRGGYNEQFF
TRBD1,TRBJ1-2,TRBV7-2,few,TGTGCCAGCAGCTCCTCTCATATCAGGACAGGGAGTGGCTACACCTTC,CASSSSHIRTGSGYTF
.,TRBJ2-2,TRBV11-2,few,TGTGCCAGCAGATTAATGGGGCAAACCGGGGAGCTGTTTTTT,CASRLMGQTGELFF
.,TRBJ2-1,TRBV20-1,.,TGCAGTGTCAGCCAGGGTCGGAATGAGCAGTTCTTC,CSVSQGRNEQFF
TRBD2,TRBJ2-3,TRBV7-9,many,TGTGCCAGCATCCAGCGGGGATTCGGCCTGAATACGCAGTATTTT,CASIQRGFGLNTQYF
.,TRBJ2-3,TRBV5-1,few,TGCGCCAGCAGCTTGGAACTAGGAGGCACAGATACGCAGTATTTT,CASSLELGGTDTQYF
.,TRBJ1-1,TRBV9,.,TGTGCCAGCAGCTTCAGACAAGACAGCCCGAACACTGAAGCTTTCTTT,CASSFRQDSPNTEAFF
TRBD2,TRBJ2-3,TRBV6-5,.,TGTGCCAGCAGTTACGCGGGGGGAAGCGCAGATACGCAGTATTTT,CASSYAGGSADTQYF
TRBD1,TRBJ1-5,TRBV12-3/TRBV12-4,few,TGTGCCAGCAGCTGGACAGGGAATCTAAATCAGCCCCAGCATTTT,CASSWTGNLNQPQHF
.,TRBJ2-1,TRBV3-1,.,TGTGCCAGCAGCCAGGGTATCGTAGTTACTGGCAATGAGCAGTTCTTC,CASSQGIVVTGNEQFF
.,TRBJ2-5,TRBV7-2,.,TGTGCCAGCAGCCTAAGTAGAGGAGCCACGGGGACCCAGTACTTC,CASSLSRGATGTQYF
.,TRBJ1-2,TRBV15,few,TGTGCCACCAGCAGGGACAGTGTTGGCTACACCTTC,CATSRDSVGYTF
TRBD1,TRBJ1-1,TRBV27,.,TGTGCCAGCAGGCCCAGGGGGCCCACTGAAGCTTTCTTT,CASRPRGPTEAFF
.,TRBJ1-5,TRBV12-3/TRBV12-4,.,TGTGCCAGCAGTTTAGATCCGGGACCGCAGCCCCAGCATTTT,CASSLDPGPQPQHF
TRBD2,TRBJ2-1,TRBV4-1,many,TGCGCCAGCAGCCAAAGAGGGAGGGGTTCCTACAATGAGCAGTTCTTC,CASSQRGRGSYNEQFF
.,TRBJ2-7,TRBV7-9,few,TGTGCCAGCAGCCCAGGGCGTTCCTACGAGCAGTACTTC,CASSPGRSYEQYF